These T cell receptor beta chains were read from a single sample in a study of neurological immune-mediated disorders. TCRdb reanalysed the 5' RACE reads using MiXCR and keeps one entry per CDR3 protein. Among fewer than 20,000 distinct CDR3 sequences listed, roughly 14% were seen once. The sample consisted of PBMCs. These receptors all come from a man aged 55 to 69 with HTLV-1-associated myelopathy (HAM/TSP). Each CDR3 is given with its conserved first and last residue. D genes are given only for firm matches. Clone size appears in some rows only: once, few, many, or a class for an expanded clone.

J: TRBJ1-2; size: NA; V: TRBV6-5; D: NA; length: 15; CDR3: CASNGQRIWNYGYTF; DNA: TGTGCCAGCAACGGACAGAGGATCTGGAACTATGGCTACACCTTC
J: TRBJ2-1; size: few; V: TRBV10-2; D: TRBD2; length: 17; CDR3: CASRPTSGTSGGASQFF; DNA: TGCGCCAGCAGGCCTACTTCCGGGACTAGCGGGGGGGCGAGTCAGTTCTTC
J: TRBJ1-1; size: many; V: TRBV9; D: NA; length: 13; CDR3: CASSGDSLGEAFF; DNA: TGTGCCAGCAGCGGAGACAGCCTGGGTGAAGCTTTCTTT
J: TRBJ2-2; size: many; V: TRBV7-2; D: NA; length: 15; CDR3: CASSYLGGNTGELFF; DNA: TGTGCCAGCAGCTACTTGGGGGGGAACACCGGGGAGCTGTTTTTT
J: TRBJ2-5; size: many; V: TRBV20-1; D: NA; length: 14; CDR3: CSAIPGFAKETQYF; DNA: TGCAGTGCTATCCCCGGATTTGCTAAAGAGACCCAGTACTTC
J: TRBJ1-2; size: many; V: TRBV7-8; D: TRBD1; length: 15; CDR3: CASSSLEGAGYGYTF; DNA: TGTGCCAGCAGCTCCTTGGAGGGGGCGGGCTATGGCTACACCTTC
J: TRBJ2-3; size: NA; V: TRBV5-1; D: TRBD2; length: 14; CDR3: CASNLGAGGDTQYF; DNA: TGCGCCAGCAACTTGGGAGCGGGGGGGGATACGCAGTATTTT
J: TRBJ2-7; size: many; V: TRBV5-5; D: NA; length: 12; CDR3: CASSFPSSEQYF; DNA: TGTGCCAGCAGCTTCCCGTCCAGCGAGCAGTACTTC
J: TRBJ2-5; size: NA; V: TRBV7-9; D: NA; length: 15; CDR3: CASSLARGRGETQYF; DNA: TGTGCCAGCAGCTTAGCGCGGGGGCGGGGAGAGACCCAGTACTTC
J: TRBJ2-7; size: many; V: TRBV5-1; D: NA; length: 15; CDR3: CASSPQGGTPNEQYF; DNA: TGCGCCAGCAGCCCACAAGGCGGGACCCCAAACGAGCAGTACTTC
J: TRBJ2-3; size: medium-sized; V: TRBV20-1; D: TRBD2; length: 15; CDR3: CSARVRGVGTDTQYF; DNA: TGCAGTGCTAGAGTTCGGGGGGTTGGCACAGATACGCAGTATTTT
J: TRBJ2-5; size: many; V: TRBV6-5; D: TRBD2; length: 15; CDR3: CASSTWGPGGETQYF; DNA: TGTGCCAGCAGTACATGGGGCCCGGGGGGGGAGACCCAGTACTTC
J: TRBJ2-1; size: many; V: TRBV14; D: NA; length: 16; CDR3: CASSQDLGGIYNEQFF; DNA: TGTGCCAGCAGCCAAGATCTTGGGGGGATCTACAATGAGCAGTTCTTC
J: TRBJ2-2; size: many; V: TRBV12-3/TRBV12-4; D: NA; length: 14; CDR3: CASSLNRATGELFF; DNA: TGTGCCAGCAGTCTAAACAGGGCTACCGGGGAGCTGTTTTTT
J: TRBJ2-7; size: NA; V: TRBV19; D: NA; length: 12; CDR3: CASSINYYEQYF; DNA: TGTGCCAGTAGTATAAACTACTACGAGCAGTACTTC
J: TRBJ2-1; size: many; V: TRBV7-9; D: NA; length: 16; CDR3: CASSSLGGAGSSEQFF; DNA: TGTGCCAGCAGCTCCCTTGGGGGGGCGGGAAGTAGTGAGCAGTTCTTC
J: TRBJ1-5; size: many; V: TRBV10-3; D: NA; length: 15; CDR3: CAISTGGEGNQPQHF; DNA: TGTGCCATCAGCACGGGGGGCGAGGGCAATCAGCCCCAGCATTTT
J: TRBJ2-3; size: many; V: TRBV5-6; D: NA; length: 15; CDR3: CASSFNYPLTDTQYF; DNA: TGTGCCAGCAGCTTCAACTACCCGCTTACAGATACGCAGTATTTT
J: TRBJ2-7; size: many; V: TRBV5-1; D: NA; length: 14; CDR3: CASSFDGPTYEQYF; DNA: TGCGCCAGCAGCTTTGACGGACCCACCTACGAGCAGTACTTC
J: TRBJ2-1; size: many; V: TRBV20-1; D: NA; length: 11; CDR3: CSARWGNEQFF; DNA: TGCAGTGCTAGGTGGGGCAATGAGCAGTTCTTC
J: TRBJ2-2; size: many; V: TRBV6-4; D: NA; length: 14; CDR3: CASSDSSGTGELFF; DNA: TGTGCCAGCAGTGACTCTAGTGGCACCGGGGAGCTGTTTTTT
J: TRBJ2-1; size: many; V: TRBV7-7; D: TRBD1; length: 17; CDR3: CASSLRAGQGGYNEQFF; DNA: TGTGCCAGCAGCTTAAGGGCGGGACAGGGAGGGTACAATGAGCAGTTCTTC
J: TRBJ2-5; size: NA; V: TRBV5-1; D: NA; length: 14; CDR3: CASSLEGLYETQYF; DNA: TGCGCCAGCAGCTTAGAGGGCCTATACGAGACCCAGTACTTC
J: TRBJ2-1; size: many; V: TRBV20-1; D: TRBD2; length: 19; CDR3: CSAPPGSSGGDTVGNEQFF; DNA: TGCAGTGCCCCCCCTGGGTCTAGCGGGGGGGACACGGTCGGCAATGAGCAGTTCTTC
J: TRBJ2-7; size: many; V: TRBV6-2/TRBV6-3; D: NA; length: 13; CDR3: CASTPDSTYEQYF; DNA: TGTGCCAGCACTCCGGACAGCACGTACGAGCAGTACTTC
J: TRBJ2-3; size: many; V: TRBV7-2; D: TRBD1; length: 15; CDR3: CASSHWDRGTDTQYF; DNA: TGTGCCAGCAGCCACTGGGACAGGGGAACAGATACGCAGTATTTT
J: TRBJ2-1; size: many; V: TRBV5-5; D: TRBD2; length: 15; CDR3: CASSSSGGPHAQQFF; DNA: TGTGCCAGCAGCTCCAGCGGGGGGCCCCACGCACAGCAGTTCTTC
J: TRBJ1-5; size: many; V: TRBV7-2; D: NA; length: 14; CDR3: CASSLVEGTQPQHF; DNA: TGTGCCAGCAGCTTAGTGGAAGGGACCCAGCCCCAGCATTTT
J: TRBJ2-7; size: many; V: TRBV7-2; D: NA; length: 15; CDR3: CASSREDHSAYEQYF; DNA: TGTGCCAGCAGTCGCGAAGACCACTCCGCCTACGAGCAGTACTTC
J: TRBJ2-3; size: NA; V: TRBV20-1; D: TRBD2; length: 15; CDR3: CSARDRLAPTDTQYF; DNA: TGCAGTGCTAGAGATCGACTAGCGCCCACAGATACGCAGTATTTT
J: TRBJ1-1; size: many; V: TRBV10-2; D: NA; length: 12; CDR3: CASSTPPEEAFF; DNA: TGCGCCAGCAGCACACCTCCAGAGGAAGCTTTCTTT
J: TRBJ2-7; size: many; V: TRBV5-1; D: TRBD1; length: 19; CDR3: CASSLDRDRRSSTPYEQYF; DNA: TGCGCCAGCAGCTTGGACCGGGACAGGCGCTCTTCCACCCCCTACGAGCAGTACTTC
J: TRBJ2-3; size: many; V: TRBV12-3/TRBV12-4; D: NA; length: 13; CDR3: CASRGLFTDTQYF; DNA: TGTGCCAGCAGGGGACTGTTCACAGATACGCAGTATTTT